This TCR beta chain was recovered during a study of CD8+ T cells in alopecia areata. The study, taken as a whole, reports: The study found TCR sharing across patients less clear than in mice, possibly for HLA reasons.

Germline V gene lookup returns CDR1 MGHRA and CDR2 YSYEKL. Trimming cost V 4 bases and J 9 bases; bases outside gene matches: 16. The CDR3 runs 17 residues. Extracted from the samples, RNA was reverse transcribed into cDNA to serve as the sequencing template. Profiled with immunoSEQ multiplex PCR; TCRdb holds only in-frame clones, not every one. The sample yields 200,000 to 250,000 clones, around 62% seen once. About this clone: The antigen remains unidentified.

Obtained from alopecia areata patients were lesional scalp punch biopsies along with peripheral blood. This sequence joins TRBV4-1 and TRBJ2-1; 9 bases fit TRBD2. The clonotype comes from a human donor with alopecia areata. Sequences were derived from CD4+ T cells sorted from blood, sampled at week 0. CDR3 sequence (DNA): TGCGCCAGCAGCCCTGGGCTTAGGGCTAGCGGGAAGGGTGAGCAGTTCTTC. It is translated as CASSPGLRASGKGEQFF.